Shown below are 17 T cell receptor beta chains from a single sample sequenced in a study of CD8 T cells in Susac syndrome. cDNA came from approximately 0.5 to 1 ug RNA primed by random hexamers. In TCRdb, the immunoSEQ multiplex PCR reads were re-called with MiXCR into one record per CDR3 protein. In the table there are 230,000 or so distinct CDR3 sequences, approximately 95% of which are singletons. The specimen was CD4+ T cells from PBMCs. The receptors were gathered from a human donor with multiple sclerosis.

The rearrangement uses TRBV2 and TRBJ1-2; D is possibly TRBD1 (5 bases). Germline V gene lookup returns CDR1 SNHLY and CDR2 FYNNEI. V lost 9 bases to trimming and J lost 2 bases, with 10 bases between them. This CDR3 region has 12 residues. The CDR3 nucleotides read TGTGCCAGAAGGGACGGGAACTATGGCTACACCTTC. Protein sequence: CARRDGNYGYTF.

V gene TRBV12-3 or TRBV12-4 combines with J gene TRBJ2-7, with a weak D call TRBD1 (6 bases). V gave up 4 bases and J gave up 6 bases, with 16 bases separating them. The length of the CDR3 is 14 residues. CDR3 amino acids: CASSSIGGWGEQYF. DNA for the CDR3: TGTGCCAGCAGTTCCATAGGGGGATGGGGCGAGCAGTACTTC.

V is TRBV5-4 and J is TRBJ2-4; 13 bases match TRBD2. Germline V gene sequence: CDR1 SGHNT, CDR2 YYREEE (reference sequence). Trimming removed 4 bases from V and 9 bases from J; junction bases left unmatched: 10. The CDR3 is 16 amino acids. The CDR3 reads CASSPGLAGNWGIQYF. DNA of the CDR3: TGTGCCAGCAGCCCGGGACTAGCGGGGAATTGGGGCATTCAGTACTTC.

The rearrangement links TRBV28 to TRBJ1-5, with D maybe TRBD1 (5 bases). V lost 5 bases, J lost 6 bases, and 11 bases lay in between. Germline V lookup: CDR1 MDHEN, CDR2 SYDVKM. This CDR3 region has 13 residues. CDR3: CASSPGGVQPQHF. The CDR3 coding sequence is TGTGCCAGCAGTCCGGGGGGGGTTCAGCCCCAGCATTTT. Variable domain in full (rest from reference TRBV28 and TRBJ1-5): DVKVTQSSRYLVKRTGEKVFLECVQDMDHENMFWYRQDPGLGLRLIYFSYDVKMKEKGDIPEGYSVSREKKERFSLILESASTNQTSMYLCASSPGGVQPQHFGDGTRLSIL.

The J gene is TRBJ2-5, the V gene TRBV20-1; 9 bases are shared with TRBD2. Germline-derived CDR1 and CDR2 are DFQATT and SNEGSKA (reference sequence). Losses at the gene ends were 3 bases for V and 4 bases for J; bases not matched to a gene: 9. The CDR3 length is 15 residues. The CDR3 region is CSASSGRGGRETQYF. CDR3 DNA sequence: TGCAGTGCTAGTTCCGGGCGGGGGGGCCGAGAGACCCAGTACTTC.

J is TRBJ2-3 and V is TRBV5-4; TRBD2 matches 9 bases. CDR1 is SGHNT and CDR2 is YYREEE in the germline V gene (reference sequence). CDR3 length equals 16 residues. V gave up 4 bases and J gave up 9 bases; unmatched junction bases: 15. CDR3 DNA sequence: TGTGCCAGCAGCACAGCGGGGGGACGTTCCCTTGACACGCAGTATTTT. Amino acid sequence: CASSTAGGRSLDTQYF.

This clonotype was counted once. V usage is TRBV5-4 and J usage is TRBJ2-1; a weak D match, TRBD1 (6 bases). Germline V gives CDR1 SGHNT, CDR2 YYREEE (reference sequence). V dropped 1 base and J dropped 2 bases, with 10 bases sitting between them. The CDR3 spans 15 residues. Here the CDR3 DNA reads TGTGCCAGCAGCTTGAAGGGGGAGACCTACAATGAGCAGTTCTTC. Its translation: CASSLKGETYNEQFF.

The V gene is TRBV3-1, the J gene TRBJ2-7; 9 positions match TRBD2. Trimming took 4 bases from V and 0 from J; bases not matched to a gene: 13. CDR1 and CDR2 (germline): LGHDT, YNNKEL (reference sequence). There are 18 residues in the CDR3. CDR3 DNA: TGTGCCAGCAGCCCGAGAAGCATTCTAGCGGGGAGCTCCTACGAGCAGTACTTC. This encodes CASSPRSILAGSSYEQYF.

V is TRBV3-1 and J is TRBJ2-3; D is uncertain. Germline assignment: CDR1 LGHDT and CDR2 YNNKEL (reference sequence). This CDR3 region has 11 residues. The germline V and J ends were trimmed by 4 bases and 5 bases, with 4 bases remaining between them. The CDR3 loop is CASSRRDTQYF. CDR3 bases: TGTGCCAGCAGCCGACGAGATACGCAGTATTTT.

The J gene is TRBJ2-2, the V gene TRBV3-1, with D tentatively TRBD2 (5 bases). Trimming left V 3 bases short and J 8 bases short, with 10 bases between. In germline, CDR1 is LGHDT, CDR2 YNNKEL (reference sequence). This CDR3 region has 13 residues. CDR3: CASSQRVAGELFF. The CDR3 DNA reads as TGTGCCAGCAGCCAGCGGGTTGCAGGGGAGCTGTTTTTT. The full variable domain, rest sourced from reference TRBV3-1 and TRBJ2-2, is DTAVSQTPKYLVTQMGNDKSIKCEQNLGHDTMYWYKQDSKKFLKIMFSYNNKELIINETVPNRFSPKSPDKAHLNLHINSLELGDSAVYFCASSQRVAGELFFGEGSRLTVL.

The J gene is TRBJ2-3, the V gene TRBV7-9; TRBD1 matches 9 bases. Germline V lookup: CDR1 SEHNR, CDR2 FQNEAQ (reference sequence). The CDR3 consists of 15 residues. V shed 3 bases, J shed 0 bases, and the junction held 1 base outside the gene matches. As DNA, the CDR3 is TGTGCCAGCAGCTTCGGACAGGGGAGCACAGATACGCAGTATTTT. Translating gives CASSFGQGSTDTQYF.

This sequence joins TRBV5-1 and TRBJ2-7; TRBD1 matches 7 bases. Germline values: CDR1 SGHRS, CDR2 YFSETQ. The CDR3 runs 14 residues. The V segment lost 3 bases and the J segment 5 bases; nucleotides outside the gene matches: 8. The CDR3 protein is CASSSVPTGNEQYF. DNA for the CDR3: TGCGCCAGCAGCTCCGTACCGACAGGGAACGAGCAGTACTTC.

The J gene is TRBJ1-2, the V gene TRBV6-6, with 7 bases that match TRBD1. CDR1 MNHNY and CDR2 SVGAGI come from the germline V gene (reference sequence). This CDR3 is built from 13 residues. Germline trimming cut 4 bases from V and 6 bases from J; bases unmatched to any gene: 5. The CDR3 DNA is TGTGCCAGCAGTTGGACAGGAAGGAATGGCTACACCTTC. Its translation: CASSWTGRNGYTF.

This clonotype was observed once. The CDR3: CASSSWDTNEQYF. In DNA, the CDR3 is TGTGCCAGCAGCTCCTGGGACACAAACGAGCAGTACTTC. This rearrangement joins TRBV7-9 to TRBJ2-7; maybe TRBD1 (6 bases). Germline V gene data show CDR1 as SEHNR and CDR2 as FQNEAQ (reference sequence). CDR3 length equals 13 residues. Trimming cost V 4 bases and J 5 bases, with 12 bases left between them.

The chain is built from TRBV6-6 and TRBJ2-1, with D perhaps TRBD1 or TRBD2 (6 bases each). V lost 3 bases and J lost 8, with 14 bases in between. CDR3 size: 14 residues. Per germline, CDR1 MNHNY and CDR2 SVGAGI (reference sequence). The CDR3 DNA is TGTGCCAGCAGTTATGGGGGGCGAGGGTATGAGCAGTTCTTC. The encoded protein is CASSYGGRGYEQFF.

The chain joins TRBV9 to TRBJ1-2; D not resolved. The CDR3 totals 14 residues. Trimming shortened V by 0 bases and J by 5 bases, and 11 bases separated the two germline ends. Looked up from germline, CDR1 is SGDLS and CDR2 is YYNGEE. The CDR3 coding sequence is TGTGCCAGCAGCGTAGGTCCAGTCGCGTATGGCTACACCTTC. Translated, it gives CASSVGPVAYGYTF.

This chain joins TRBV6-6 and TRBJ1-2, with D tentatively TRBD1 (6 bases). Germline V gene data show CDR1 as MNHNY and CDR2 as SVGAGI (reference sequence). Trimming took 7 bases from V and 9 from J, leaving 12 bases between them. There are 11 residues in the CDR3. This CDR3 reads CASNTGLSYTF. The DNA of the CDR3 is TGTGCCAGCAACACAGGGTTGAGCTACACCTTC.